This T cell receptor (beta chain) was recovered during a study of T cells in Graves' hyperthyroidism and ophthalmopathy. Study results and caveats: In the blood, most expanded thyroid clonotypes above 0.001 appeared as well. Classification by a 13 V-J model distinguished ophthalmopathy from stable hyperthyroidism.

RNA transcripts served as the template for amplifying TCR beta CDR3 regions. The HTBI set primed first-round TCR CDR3 RT-PCR. MiXCR, run by TCRdb on the multiplex PCR reads, gives a single entry per CDR3 protein. The sample yields 350,000 to 450,000 distinct CDR3 sequences, about 14% seen once. This clonotype has more than one count but fewer than ten. The antigen remains undetermined. The CDR3 is 15 amino acids. V was shortened by 4 bases and J by 7 bases, with 17 bases between the two germline ends. Germline V gives CDR1 SGHDT, CDR2 YYEEEE. Patients between 18 and 65 years old had hyperthyroidism, newly diagnosed and lasting under 2 months. Clinical symptoms, serum thyroxine and TRAb, thyroid ultrasound and orbital computed tomography together formed the diagnostic basis.

The chain couples TRBV5-6 to TRBJ2-2, with a weak D call TRBD2 (6 bases). Sample: blood. This TCR was recovered from a woman aged 60-75 years with Graves' hyperthyroidism. The CDR3 protein is CASSIVGGYGGELFF. The CDR3 DNA is TGTGCCAGCAGCATAGTCGGGGGATATGGCGGGGAGCTGTTTTTT. Variable domain in full (rest from reference TRBV5-6 and TRBJ2-2): DAGVTQSPTHLIKTRGQQVTLRCSPKSGHDTVSWYQQALGQGPQFIFQYYEEEERQRGNFPDRFSGHQFPNYSSELNVNALLLGDSALYLCASSIVGGYGGELFFGEGSRLTVL.